A single sample is the source of the 22 T cell receptor beta chains below, sequenced in a study of blood T cell repertoires in COVID-19. Assay: immunoSEQ multiplex PCR; the TCRdb copy retains only in-frame clones and omits some. The sample records under 250,000 clones, 84% being singletons. What was sequenced was peripheral blood. Receptors originate from a man aged 45 to 65 with active or convalescent COVID-19.

In its sample, this clone was seen a few times. J is TRBJ1-1 and V is TRBV10-3, with D perhaps TRBD1 (5 bases). CDR3 length: 14 residues. Trimming removed 10 bases at V and 3 bases at J, with 18 bases between. The germline V gene has CDR1 ENHRY and CDR2 SYGVKD. The CDR3 region is CASLRGSVDTEAFF. The CDR3 nucleotides read TGTGCCAGCCTTAGGGGTTCCGTTGACACTGAAGCTTTCTTT.

The rearrangement joins TRBV2 to TRBJ1-2; D possibly corresponds to TRBD1 (6 bases). Germline values: CDR1 SNHLY, CDR2 FYNNEI. Trimming took off 6 bases at V and 8 bases at J, with 10 bases between the two ends. The CDR3 is 11 residues long. The CDR3 sequence: CASRYREGYTF. The CDR3 nucleotides are TGTGCCAGCAGATACAGGGAAGGCTACACCTTC.

Only a few counts were recorded for this clone. Other DNA sequences in this specimen translate into the identical CDR3. The chain combines TRBV9 with TRBJ1-1, with D possibly being TRBD1 (5 bases). Trimming cost V 2 bases and J 5 bases, with 10 bases left between them. Germline V gives CDR1 SGDLS, CDR2 YYNGEE. The CDR3 has 13 amino acids. Here the CDR3 reads CASSVMGGTEAFF. CDR3 coding DNA: TGTGCCAGCAGCGTTATGGGGGGGACTGAAGCTTTCTTT. Filled out from reference TRBV9 and TRBJ1-1, the complete variable domain reads DSGVTQTPKHLITATGQRVTLRCSPRSGDLSVYWYQQSLDQGLQFLIQYYNGEERAKGNILERFSAQQFPDLHSELNLSSLELGDSALYFCASSVMGGTEAFFGQGTRLTVV.

V gene TRBV6-5 combines with J gene TRBJ1-5; 7 bases agree with TRBD1. Germline loops: CDR1 MNHEY, CDR2 SVGAGI. V shed 0 bases and J 5 bases; nucleotides not matched to a gene: 4. CDR3 length: 15 amino acids. The CDR3 is CASSYSRQGHQPQHF. The CDR3 bases are TGTGCCAGCAGTTACTCCCGACAGGGACATCAGCCCCAGCATTTT.

The chain is built from TRBV6-5 and TRBJ2-2; D is perhaps TRBD1 (5 bases). In germline, CDR1 is MNHEY, CDR2 SVGAGI. V was trimmed by 3 bases and J by 6 bases, leaving 11 bases between them. The CDR3 loop spans 14 amino acids. Written as DNA, the CDR3 is TGTGCCAGCAGTTATGTTGAAGGGGCCGGGGAGCTGTTTTTT. It codes for CASSYVEGAGELFF.

This clone turned up a few times. This chain links TRBV30 with TRBJ1-4; TRBD1 might be the D (5 bases). The length of the CDR3 is 12 residues. The germline V and J ends were trimmed by 1 base and 8 bases, with 8 bases remaining between them. The V gene's germline CDR1 is GTSNPN and CDR2 SVGIG (reference sequence). CDR3 in amino acids: CAWSAGEEKLFF. As DNA, the CDR3 is TGTGCCTGGAGTGCGGGGGAGGAAAAACTGTTTTTT.

The gene calls are TRBV3-1 (or the pseudogene TRBV3-2) and TRBJ2-1, with D perhaps matching TRBD2 (6 bases). Between the trimmed V and J ends, which lost 0 bases and 1 base, there was a span of 10 bases. CDR3 size: 16 residues. Per germline, CDR1 LGHDT and CDR2 YNNKEL (reference sequence). In DNA form, the CDR3 reads TGTGCCAGCAGCCAAGAAGGGCGGGGATCCTACAATGAGCAGTTCTTC. Protein: CASSQEGRGSYNEQFF.

The J gene is TRBJ2-2, the V gene TRBV6-5; D remains ambiguous. The V end lost 7 bases, the J end lost 8 bases, and 17 bases lay between the germline ends. This CDR3 contains 14 residues. The germline gives CDR1 MNHEY, CDR2 SVGAGI. This chain's CDR3 is CASTVTHPGGELFF. Here the CDR3 DNA reads TGTGCCAGCACCGTGACTCACCCTGGGGGGGAGCTGTTTTTT.

V usage is TRBV5-4 and J usage is TRBJ1-2; 9 bases are a match to TRBD1. The CDR3 consists of 14 residues. Germline V gene data show CDR1 as SGHNT and CDR2 as YYREEE (reference sequence). Trimming took 4 bases from V and 4 from J; bases not matched to a gene: 5. The CDR3 sequence is CASSDTGGGYGYTF. CDR3 in DNA: TGTGCCAGCAGCGATACAGGGGGCGGCTATGGCTACACCTTC.

The chain has TRBV19 and TRBJ2-1; maybe TRBD1 (6 bases). V lost 4 bases to trimming and J lost 7 bases, with 11 bases between them. The CDR3 totals 13 residues. Per the germline V gene, CDR1 is LNHDA and CDR2 is SQIVND (reference sequence). CDR3 DNA sequence: TGTGCCAGTAGTAGAACAGGACAGAATGAGCAGTTCTTC. The encoded protein is CASSRTGQNEQFF. Full variable domain (outside the CDR3, taken from reference TRBV19 and TRBJ2-1): DGGITQSPKYLFRKEGQNVTLSCEQNLNHDAMYWYRQDPGQGLRLIYYSQIVNDFQKGDIAEGYSVSREKKESFPLTVTSAQKNPTAFYLCASSRTGQNEQFFGPGTRLTVL.

The rearrangement links TRBV5-5 to TRBJ1-6, with a weak D call TRBD1 (5 bases). Trimming removed 5 bases from V and 0 bases from J, with 12 bases in between. The CDR3 totals 16 residues. Looked up from germline, CDR1 is SGHKS and CDR2 is YYEKEE (reference sequence). The DNA of the CDR3 is TGTGCCAGCAGTCGGGACTGGAGCTCCTATAATTCACCCCTCCACTTT. Residues: CASSRDWSSYNSPLHF.

The genes are TRBV12-3 or TRBV12-4 and TRBJ1-4; TRBD1 is a possible D gene (5 bases). CDR3 length equals 13 residues. Trimming took 6 bases from V and 8 from J, leaving 13 bases between them. CDR3 amino acids: CASSVGAREKLFF. The CDR3 nucleotides read TGTGCCAGCAGCGTAGGGGCGCGAGAAAAACTGTTTTTT.

The chain has TRBV18 and TRBJ2-7; 8 bases map to TRBD1. The V gene's germline CDR1 is KGHSH and CDR2 LQKENI. The ends lost 2 bases at V and 3 bases at J; junction bases unmatched: 6. The CDR3 has 15 residues. The DNA of the CDR3 is TGTGCCAGCTCACCATCCGGGACAGGCCGCTACGAGCAGTACTTC. Translated, it gives CASSPSGTGRYEQYF.

CDR3: CASIFDLLGQANYGYTF. The CDR3 DNA reads TGTGCCTCTATCTTCGACCTTCTGGGGCAGGCTAACTATGGCTACACCTTC. The chain links TRBV30 to TRBJ1-2, with D perhaps TRBD1 (5 bases). Germline V gives CDR1 GTSNPN, CDR2 SVGIG (reference sequence). Trimming removed 7 bases from V and 0 bases from J, with 24 bases in between. This CDR3 has 17 amino acids. The variable domain in full, completed from reference TRBV30 and TRBJ1-2, reads SQTIHQWPATLVQPVGSPLSLECTVEGTSNPNLYWYRQAAGRGLQLLFYSVGIGQISSEVPQNLSASRPQDRQFILSSKKLLLSDSGFYLCASIFDLLGQANYGYTFGSGTRLTVV.

The genes are TRBV30 and TRBJ2-5, with a tentative D call TRBD2 (5 bases). The CDR3 has 12 amino acids. The germline gives CDR1 GTSNPN, CDR2 SVGIG (reference sequence). The V gene lost 2 bases and the J gene lost 3 bases, with 7 bases spanning the gap. The CDR3 nucleotides read TGTGCCTGGAGTACGGGAAAAGAGACCCAGTACTTC. Amino acids: CAWSTGKETQYF.

The rearrangement links TRBV7-2 to TRBJ2-1; 9 bases map to TRBD1. This CDR3 contains 12 residues. CDR1 and CDR2 from the germline V gene are SGHTA and FQGNSA. Trimming at V came to 3 bases and at J to 12 bases, leaving 3 bases not matched to a gene. The CDR3, as DNA: TGTGCCAGCAGCTTTACAGGGGGCTCGCAGTTCTTC. This encodes CASSFTGGSQFF.

This chain links TRBV5-1 with TRBJ2-3; D possibly corresponds to TRBD2 (6 bases). The CDR3 is 16 amino acids. Germline assignment: CDR1 SGHRS and CDR2 YFSETQ. V gave up 0 bases and J gave up 0 bases, with 11 bases separating them. The CDR3 DNA is TGCGCCAGCAGCTTGGATGGGGGGATTAGCACAGATACGCAGTATTTT. Residues: CASSLDGGISTDTQYF.

The rearrangement joins TRBV19 to TRBJ1-4; D is unresolved. Trimming took 4 bases from V and 3 from J, leaving 12 bases between them. CDR1 and CDR2 (germline): LNHDA, SQIVND (reference sequence). The CDR3 sequence is 15 residues long. Here the CDR3 reads CASSTRFGANEKLFF. The CDR3 DNA follows: TGTGCCAGTAGTACCCGCTTCGGGGCTAATGAAAAACTGTTTTTT.

The gene calls are TRBV10-3 and TRBJ1-3; maybe TRBD1 (6 bases). The CDR3 is 15 residues long. The V end was cut by 5 bases, the J end by 0 bases, with 11 bases between. CDR1 and CDR2 (germline): ENHRY, SYGVKD. As DNA, the CDR3 is TGTGCCATCAGTCCAGGGGTCCTCTCTGGAAACACCATATATTTT. It is translated as CAISPGVLSGNTIYF.

The J gene is TRBJ2-7, the V gene TRBV9; 8 bases fit TRBD2. V lost 0 bases, J lost 0 bases, and 2 bases stayed unmatched. Germline loops: CDR1 SGDLS, CDR2 YYNGEE. The CDR3 sequence is 15 residues long. In DNA, the CDR3 is TGTGCCAGCAGCGTAGGACGGGGGGGCTCCTACGAGCAGTACTTC. This gives the protein CASSVGRGGSYEQYF.

This clone was counted only a few times. This chain joins TRBV28 and TRBJ1-1, with D perhaps matching TRBD1 (5 bases). Per the germline V gene, CDR1 is MDHEN and CDR2 is SYDVKM. V was trimmed by 8 bases and J by 11 bases, leaving 27 bases between them. The CDR3 sequence is 15 residues long. Here the CDR3 reads CASGTGGFGVIGAFF. The CDR3 DNA reads as TGTGCCAGCGGGACTGGGGGGTTCGGTGTGATAGGGGCTTTCTTT.

V gene TRBV18 combines with J gene TRBJ1-1, with unresolved D. The germline CDR1 and CDR2 sequences are KGHSH and LQKENI. The ends were cut back, 8 bases at V and 1 base at J, with 14 bases in the middle. The CDR3 totals 14 residues. The DNA of the CDR3 is TGTGCCAGCCGGGAGTCCGTCTCGAACACTGAAGCTTTCTTT. This gives the protein CASRESVSNTEAFF.